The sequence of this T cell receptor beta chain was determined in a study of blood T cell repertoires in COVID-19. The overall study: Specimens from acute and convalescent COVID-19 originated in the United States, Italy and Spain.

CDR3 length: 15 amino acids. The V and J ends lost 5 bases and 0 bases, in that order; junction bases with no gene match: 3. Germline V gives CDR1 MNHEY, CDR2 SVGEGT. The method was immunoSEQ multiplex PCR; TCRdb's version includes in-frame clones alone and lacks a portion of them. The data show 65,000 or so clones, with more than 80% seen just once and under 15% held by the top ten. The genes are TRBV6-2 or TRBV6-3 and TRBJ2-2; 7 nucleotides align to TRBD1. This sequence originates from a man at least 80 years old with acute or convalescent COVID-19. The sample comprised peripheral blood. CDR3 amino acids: CASSPGQTNTGELFF. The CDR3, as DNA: TGTGCCAGCAGTCCGGGACAGACGAACACCGGGGAGCTGTTTTTT.